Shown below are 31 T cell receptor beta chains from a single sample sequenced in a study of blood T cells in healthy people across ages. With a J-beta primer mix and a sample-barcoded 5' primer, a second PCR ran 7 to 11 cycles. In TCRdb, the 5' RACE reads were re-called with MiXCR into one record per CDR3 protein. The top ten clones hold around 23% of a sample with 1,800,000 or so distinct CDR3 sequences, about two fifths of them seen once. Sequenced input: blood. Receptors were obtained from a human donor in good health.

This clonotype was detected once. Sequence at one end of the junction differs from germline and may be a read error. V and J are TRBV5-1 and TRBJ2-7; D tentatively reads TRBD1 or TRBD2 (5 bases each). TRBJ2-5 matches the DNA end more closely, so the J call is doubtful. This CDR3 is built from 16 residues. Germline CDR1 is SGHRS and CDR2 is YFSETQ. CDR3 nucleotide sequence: TGCGCCAGTAGCTTTGGGGCTGGCACCGAGGGGGAGACCCAGTACTTC. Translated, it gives CASSFGAGTEGETQYF.

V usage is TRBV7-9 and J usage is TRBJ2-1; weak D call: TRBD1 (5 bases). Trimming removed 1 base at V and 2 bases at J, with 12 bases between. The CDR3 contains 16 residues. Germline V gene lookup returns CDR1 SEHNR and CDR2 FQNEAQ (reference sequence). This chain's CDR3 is CASSLETANPYNEQFF. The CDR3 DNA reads TGTGCCAGCAGCTTAGAGACAGCCAACCCCTACAATGAGCAGTTCTTC.

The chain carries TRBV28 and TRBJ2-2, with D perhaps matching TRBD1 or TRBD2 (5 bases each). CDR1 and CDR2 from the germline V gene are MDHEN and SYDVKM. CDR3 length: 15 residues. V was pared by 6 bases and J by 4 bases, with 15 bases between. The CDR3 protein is CASRRDQRGTGELFF. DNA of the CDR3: TGTGCCAGCAGACGGGACCAGAGGGGCACCGGGGAGCTGTTTTTT.

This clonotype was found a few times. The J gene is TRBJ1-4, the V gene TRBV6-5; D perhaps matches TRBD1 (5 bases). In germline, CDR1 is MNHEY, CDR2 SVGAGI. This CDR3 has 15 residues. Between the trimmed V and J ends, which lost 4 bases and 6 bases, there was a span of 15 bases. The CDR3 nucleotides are TGTGCCAGCAGTTCCCTCGGAGGGGCATATGAAAAACTGTTTTTT. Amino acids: CASSSLGGAYEKLFF.

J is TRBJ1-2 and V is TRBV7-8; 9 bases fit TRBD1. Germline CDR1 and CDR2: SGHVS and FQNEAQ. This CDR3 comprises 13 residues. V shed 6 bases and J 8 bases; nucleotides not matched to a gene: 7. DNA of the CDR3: TGTGCCAGCAGACGTGACAGGGGGAACGGCTACACCTTC. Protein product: CASRRDRGNGYTF.

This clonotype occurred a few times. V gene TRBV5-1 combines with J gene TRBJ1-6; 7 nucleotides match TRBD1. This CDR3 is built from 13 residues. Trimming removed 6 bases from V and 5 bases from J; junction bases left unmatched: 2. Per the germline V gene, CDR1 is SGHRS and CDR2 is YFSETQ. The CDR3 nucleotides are TGCGCCAGCAACAGGGGTAATAATTCACCCCTCCACTTT. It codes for CASNRGNNSPLHF.

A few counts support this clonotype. The CDR3 loop is CASRQGVAKNIQYF. For the CDR3, the DNA is TGTGCCAGCCGACAGGGGGTAGCCAAAAACATTCAGTACTTC. The rearrangement links TRBV6-5 to TRBJ2-4; TRBD1 agrees at 9 bases. Germline-derived CDR1 and CDR2 are MNHEY and SVGAGI. This CDR3 is 14 amino acids long. Unmatched junction bases numbered 2, after V lost 8 bases and J lost 0 bases.

CDR3 nucleotides: TGCGCCAGCAGCCAAGATCATGTTTATGGCTACACCTTC. Translation: CASSQDHVYGYTF. The gene calls are TRBV4-1 and TRBJ1-2; no firm D call. CDR1 and CDR2 (germline): MGHRA, YSYEKL. The germline V and J ends were trimmed by 0 bases and 5 bases, with 7 bases remaining between them. The CDR3 totals 13 residues.

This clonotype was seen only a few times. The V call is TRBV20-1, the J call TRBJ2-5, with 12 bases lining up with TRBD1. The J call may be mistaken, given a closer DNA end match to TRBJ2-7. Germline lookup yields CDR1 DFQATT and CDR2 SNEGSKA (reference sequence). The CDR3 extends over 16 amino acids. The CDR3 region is CSAGKGPGQGAYEQYF. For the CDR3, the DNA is TGCAGTGCTGGCAAGGGACCGGGACAGGGGGCGTACGAGCAGTACTTC.

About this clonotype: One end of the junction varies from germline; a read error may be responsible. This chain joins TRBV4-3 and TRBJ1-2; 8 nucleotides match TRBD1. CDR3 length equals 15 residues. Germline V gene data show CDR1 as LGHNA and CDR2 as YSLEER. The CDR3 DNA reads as TGCACCAGCAGCTCGCGGACAGGGAATGGCTATGGCTACACCTTC. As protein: CTSSSRTGNGYGYTF.

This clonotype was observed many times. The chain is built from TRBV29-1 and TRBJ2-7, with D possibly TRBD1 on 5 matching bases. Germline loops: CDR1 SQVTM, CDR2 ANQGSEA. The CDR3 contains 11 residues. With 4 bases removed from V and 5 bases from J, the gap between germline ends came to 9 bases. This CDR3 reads CSVATGDEQYF. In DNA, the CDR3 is TGCAGCGTTGCAACAGGTGACGAGCAGTACTTC.

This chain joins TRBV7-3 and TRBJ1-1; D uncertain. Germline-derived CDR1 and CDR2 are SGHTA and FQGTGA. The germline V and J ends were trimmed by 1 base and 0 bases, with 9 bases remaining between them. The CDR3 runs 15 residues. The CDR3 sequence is CASSLMGQMNTEAFF. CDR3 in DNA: TGTGCCAGCAGCTTAATGGGTCAGATGAACACTGAAGCTTTCTTT.

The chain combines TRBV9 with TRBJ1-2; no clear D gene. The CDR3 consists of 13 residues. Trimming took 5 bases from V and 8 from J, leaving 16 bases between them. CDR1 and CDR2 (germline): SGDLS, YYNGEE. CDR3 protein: CASRNGPVGGYTF. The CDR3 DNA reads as TGTGCCAGCAGAAACGGGCCGGTCGGGGGCTACACCTTC.

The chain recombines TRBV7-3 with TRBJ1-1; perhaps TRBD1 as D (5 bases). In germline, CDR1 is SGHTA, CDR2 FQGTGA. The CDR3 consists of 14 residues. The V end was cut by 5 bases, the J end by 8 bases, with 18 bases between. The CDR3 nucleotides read TGTGCCAGCAGCCGGGGAGACAGTCCCTACGAAGCTTTCTTT. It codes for CASSRGDSPYEAFF.

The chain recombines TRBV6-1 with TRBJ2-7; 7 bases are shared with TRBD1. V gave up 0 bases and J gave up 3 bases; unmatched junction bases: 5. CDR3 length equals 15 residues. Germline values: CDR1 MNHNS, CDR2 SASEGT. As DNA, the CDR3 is TGTGCCAGCAGTGAAGCAGTGGCAGGGGGCTACGAGCAGTACTTC. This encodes CASSEAVAGGYEQYF.

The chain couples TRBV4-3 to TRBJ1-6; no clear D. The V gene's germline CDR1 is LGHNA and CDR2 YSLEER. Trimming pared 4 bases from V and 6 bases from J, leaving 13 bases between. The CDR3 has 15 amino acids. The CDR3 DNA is TGCGCCAGCAGCCCGAGCGAAGGGAGTAATTCACCCCTCCACTTT. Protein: CASSPSEGSNSPLHF.

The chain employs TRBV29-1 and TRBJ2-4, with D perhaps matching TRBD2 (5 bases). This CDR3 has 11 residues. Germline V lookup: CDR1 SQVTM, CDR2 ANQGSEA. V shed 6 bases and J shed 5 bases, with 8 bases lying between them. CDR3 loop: CSVLRENIQYF. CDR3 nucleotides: TGCAGCGTGCTGAGGGAAAACATTCAGTACTTC.

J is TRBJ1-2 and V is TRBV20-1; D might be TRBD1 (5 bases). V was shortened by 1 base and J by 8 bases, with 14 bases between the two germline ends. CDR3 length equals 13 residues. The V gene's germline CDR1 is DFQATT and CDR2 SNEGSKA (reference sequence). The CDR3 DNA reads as TGCAGTGCTAGAGTGGACAAAGAAAGGGGCTACACCTTC. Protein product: CSARVDKERGYTF.

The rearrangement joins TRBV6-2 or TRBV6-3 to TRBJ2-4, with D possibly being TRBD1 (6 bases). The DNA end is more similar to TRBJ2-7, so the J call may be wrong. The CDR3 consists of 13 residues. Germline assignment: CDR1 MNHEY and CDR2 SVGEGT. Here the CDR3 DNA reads TGTGCCAGCAGAATACAGGGATTCGGCGAGCAGTACTTC. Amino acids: CASRIQGFGEQYF.

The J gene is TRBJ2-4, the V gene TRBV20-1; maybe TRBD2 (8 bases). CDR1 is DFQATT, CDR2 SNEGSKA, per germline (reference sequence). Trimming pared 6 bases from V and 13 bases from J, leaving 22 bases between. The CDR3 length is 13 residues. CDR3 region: CSARGTRINEQYF. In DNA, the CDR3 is TGCAGTGCCAGGGGGACTAGGATTAATGAGCAGTACTTC.

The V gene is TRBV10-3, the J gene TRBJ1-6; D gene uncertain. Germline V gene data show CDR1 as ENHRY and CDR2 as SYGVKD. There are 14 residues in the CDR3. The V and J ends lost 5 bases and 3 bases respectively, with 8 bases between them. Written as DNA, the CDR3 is TGTGCCATCAGTTCGGGCCTCTATAATTCACCCCTCCACTTT. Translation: CAISSGLYNSPLHF.

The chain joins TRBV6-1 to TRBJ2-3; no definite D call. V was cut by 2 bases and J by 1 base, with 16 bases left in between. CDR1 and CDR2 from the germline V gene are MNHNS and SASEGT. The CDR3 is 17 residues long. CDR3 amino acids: CASSELAATHRTDTQYF. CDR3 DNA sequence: TGTGCCAGCAGTGAATTGGCCGCGACCCACCGCACAGATACGCAGTATTTT.

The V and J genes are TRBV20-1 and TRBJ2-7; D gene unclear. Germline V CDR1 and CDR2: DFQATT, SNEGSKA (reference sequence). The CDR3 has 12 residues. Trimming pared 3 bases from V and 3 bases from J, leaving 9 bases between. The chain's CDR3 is CSASVAVYEQYF. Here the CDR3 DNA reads TGCAGTGCTAGCGTCGCAGTCTACGAGCAGTACTTC.

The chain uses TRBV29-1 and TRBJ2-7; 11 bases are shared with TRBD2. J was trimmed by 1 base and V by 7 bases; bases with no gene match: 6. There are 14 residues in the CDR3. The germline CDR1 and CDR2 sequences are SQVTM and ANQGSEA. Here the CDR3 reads CSADLAGGSYEQYF. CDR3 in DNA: TGCAGCGCTGACCTAGCGGGGGGATCCTACGAGCAGTACTTC.

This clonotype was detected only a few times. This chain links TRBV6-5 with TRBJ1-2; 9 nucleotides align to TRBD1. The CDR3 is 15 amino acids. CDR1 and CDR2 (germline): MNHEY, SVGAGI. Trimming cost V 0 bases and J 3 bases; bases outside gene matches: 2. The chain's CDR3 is CASSYSRTGDYGYTF. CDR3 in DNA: TGTGCCAGCAGTTACTCCCGGACAGGGGACTATGGCTACACCTTC.

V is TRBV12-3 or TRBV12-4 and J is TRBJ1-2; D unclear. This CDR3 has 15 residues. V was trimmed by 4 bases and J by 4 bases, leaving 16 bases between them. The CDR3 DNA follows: TGTGCCAGCAGTTGGTCCCGCAGAGTGACCTATGGCTACACCTTC. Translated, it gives CASSWSRRVTYGYTF.

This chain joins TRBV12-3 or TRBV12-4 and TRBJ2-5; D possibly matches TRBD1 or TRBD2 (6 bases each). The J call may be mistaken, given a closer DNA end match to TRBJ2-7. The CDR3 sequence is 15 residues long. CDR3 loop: CASSSRPGARDEQYF. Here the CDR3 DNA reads TGTGCCAGCAGTTCTCGTCCGGGGGCTAGAGACGAGCAGTACTTC.

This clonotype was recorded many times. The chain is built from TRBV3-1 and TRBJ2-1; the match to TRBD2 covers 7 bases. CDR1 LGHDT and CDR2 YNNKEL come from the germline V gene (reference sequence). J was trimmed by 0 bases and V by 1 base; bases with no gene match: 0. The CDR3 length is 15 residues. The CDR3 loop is CASSQGGGSYNEQFF. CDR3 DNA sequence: TGTGCCAGCAGCCAAGGCGGGGGCTCCTACAATGAGCAGTTCTTC.

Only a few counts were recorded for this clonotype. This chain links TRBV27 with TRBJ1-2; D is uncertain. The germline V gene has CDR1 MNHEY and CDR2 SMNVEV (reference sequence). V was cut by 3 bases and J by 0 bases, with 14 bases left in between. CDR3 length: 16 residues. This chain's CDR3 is CASSFRRERPNYGYTF. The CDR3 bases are TGTGCCAGCAGTTTCCGCCGGGAGAGACCTAACTATGGCTACACCTTC.

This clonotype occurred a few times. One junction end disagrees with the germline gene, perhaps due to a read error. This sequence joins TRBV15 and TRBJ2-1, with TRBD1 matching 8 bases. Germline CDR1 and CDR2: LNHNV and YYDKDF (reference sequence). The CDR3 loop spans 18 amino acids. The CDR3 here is CATGRDPPGQAWDNEQFF. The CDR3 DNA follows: TGTGCCACCGGCAGAGATCCCCCGGGACAGGCCTGGGACAATGAGCAGTTCTTC.

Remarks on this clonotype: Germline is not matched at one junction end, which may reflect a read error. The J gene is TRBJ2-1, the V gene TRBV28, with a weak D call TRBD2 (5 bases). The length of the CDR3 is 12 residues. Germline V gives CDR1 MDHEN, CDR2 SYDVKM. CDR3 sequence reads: CASSLSVGVQFF. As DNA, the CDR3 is TGTGCCAGTAGTTTGTCTGTCGGGGTGCAGTTCTTC.